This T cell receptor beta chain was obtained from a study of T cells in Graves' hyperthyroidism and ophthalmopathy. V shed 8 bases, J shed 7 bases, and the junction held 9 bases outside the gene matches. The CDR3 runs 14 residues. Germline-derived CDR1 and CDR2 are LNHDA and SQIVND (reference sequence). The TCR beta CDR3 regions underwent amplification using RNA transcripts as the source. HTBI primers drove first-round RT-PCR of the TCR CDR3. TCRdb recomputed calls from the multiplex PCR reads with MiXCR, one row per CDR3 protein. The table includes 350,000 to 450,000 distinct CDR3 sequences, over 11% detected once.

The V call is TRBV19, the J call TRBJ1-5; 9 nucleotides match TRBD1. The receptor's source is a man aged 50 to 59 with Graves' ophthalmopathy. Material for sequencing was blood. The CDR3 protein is CASGTGNGKQPQHF. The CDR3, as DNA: TGTGCCAGTGGGACAGGGAATGGTAAGCAGCCCCAGCATTTT.